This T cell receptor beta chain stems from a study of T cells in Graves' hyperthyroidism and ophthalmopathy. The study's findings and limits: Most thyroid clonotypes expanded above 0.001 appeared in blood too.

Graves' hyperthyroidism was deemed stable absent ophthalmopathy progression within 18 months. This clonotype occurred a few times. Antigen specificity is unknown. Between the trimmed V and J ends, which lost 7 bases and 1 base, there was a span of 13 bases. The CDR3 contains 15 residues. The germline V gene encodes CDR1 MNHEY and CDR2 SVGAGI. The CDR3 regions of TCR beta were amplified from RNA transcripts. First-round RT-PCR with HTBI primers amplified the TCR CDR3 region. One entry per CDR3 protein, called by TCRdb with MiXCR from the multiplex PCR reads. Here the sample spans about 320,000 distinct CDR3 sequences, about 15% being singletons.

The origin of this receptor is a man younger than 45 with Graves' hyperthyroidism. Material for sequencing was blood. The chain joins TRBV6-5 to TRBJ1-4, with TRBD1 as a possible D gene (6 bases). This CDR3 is CASNFEGGTNEKLFF. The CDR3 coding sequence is TGTGCCAGCAATTTCGAGGGGGGAACTAATGAAAAACTGTTTTTT.